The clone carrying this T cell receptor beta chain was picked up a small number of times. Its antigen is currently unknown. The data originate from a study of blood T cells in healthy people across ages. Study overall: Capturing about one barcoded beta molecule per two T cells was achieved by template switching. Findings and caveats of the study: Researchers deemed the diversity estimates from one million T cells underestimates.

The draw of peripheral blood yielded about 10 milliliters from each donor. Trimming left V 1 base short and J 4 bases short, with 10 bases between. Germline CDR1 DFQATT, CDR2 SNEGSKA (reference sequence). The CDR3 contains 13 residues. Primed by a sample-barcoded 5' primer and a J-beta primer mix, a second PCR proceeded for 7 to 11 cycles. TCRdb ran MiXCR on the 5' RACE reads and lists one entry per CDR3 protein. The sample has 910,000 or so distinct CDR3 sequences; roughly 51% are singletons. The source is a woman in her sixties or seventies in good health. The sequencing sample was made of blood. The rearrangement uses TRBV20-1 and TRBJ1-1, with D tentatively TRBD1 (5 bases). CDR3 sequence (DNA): TGCAGTGCTAGAGTAGGGGAGGCCACTGAAGCTTTCTTT. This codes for CSARVGEATEAFF.